This is a list of T cell receptor beta chains from one sample in a study of shared clonotypes between healthy human individuals. Clones were read by immunoSEQ multiplex PCR, and TCRdb kept only the in-frame ones, dropping some. The sample carries some 2,100,000 clones, 95% recorded once. The sample taken for sequencing was naive CD4+ T cells sorted from blood. These receptors were collected from a man younger than 35 in good health. The CDR3 runs from the conserved cysteine through the conserved F or W. D genes are given only for firm matches.

>TRBD1|TRBV7-9|TRBJ1-2
CASKSRGQGSANYGYTF
>TRBD1|TRBV7-6|TRBJ2-1
CGPGTADYNEQFF
>TRBD1|TRBV10-3|TRBJ1-5
CAIRQGTGSNQPQHF
>NA|TRBV12-2|TRBJ1-5
CASRLEKVRQGRNQPQHF
>NA|TRBV10-3|TRBJ2-7
CAISEFRGVSYEQYF
>NA|TRBV21-1|TRBJ2-7
CASSKPLRSNRAYEQYF
>TRBD1|TRBV27|TRBJ1-1
CASSPYGTGGYSEAFF
>TRBD2|TRBV2|TRBJ2-2
CASRTGTSVNGELFF
>TRBD1|TRBV6-1|TRBJ1-4
CASSIRQGVNEKLFF
>NA|TRBV30|TRBJ1-5
CAWRTPGNQPQHF
>NA|TRBV7-2|TRBJ1-1
CASSAQRGIWGIAFF
>NA|TRBV2|TRBJ1-6
CACSGAGALHF
>NA|TRBV19|TRBJ1-4
CAGRDKTNEKLFF
>NA|TRBV7-2|TRBJ1-1
CASSLQGRAEAFF
>NA|TRBV18|TRBJ1-1
CASSRRDTEAFF
>TRBD1|TRBV6-1|TRBJ2-3
CASSLRTGITDTQYF
>TRBD2|TRBV7-9|TRBJ2-1
CASSLGGRGVYNEQFF
>TRBD1|TRBV11-2|TRBJ2-7
CASSAGGDEQYF
>NA|TRBV7-7|TRBJ2-3
CASSLGVGGSTDTQYF
>TRBD1|TRBV6-1|TRBJ1-2
CASSQGASGYTF
>NA|TRBV5-1|TRBJ1-5
CASSLSPNQPQHF
>TRBD2|TRBV4-1|TRBJ2-3
CASSREGQPTDTQYF
>TRBD1|TRBV6-5|TRBJ1-2
CASQRGTGYGYTF
>NA|TRBV5-6|TRBJ2-5
CASSLAGSVETQYF
>NA|TRBV28|TRBJ2-5
CASSYRMGSEAQYF
>TRBD1|TRBV20-1|TRBJ1-6
CSAILGQGIYF
>NA|TRBV5-4|TRBJ1-1
CASSLEQGFTEAFF
>NA|TRBV4-1|TRBJ1-6
CASSQAGLTYNSPLHF
>NA|TRBV4-1|TRBJ1-5
CASSQGRGNQPQHF
>NA|TRBV6-6|TRBJ1-5
CASSYTGQPQHF
>NA|TRBV13|TRBJ1-6
CASSLGPRTDLYLNSPLHF
>NA|TRBV30|TRBJ2-6
CAWNKFRGKKPGANVLTF
>NA|TRBV6-6|TRBJ1-2
CASSYPDRGYGYTF
>NA|TRBV19|TRBJ1-2
CASSQGWDYGYTF